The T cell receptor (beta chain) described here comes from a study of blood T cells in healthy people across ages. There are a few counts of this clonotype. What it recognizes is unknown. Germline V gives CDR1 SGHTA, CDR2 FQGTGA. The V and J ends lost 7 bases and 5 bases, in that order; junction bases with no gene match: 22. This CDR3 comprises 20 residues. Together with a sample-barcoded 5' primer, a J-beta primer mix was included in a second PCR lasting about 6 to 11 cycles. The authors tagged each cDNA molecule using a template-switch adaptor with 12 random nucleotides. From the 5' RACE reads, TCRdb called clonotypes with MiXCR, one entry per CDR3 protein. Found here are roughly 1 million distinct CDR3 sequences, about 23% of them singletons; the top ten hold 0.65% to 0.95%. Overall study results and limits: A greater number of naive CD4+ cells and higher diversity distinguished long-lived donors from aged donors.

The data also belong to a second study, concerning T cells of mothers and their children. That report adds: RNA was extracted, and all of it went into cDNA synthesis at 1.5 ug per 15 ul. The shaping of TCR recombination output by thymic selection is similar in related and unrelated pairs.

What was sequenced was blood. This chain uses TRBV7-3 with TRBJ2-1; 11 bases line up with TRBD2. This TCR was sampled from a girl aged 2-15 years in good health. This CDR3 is CASTHSGRADLSDYNNEQFF. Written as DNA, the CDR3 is TGTGCCAGCACCCATAGCGGGAGGGCCGATTTGTCAGACTATAACAATGAGCAGTTCTTC. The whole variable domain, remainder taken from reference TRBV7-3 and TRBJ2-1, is GAGVSQTPSNKVTEKGKYVELRCDPISGHTALYWYRQSLGQGPEFLIYFQGTGAADDSGLPNDRFFAVRPEGSVSTLKIQRTERGDSAVYLCASTHSGRADLSDYNNEQFFGPGTRLTVL.